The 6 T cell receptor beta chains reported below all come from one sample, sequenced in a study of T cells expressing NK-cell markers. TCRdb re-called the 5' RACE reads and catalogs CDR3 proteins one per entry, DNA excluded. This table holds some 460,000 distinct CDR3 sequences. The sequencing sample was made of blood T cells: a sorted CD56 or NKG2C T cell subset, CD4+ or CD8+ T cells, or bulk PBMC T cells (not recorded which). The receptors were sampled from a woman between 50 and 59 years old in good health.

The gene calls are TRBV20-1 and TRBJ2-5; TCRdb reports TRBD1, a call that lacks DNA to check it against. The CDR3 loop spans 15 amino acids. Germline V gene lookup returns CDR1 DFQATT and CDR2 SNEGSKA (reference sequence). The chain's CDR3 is CSATKPAGRGETQYF.

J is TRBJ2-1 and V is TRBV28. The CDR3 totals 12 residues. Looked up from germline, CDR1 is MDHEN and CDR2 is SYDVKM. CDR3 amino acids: CASSEEGNEQFF.

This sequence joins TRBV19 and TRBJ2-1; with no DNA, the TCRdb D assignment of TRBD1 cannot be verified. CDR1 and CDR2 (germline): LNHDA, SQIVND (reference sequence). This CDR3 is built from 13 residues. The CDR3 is CASSIGPGGEQFF.

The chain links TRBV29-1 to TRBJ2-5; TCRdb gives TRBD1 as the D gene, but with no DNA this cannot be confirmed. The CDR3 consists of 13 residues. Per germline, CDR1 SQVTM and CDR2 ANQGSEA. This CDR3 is CSVTQGGEETQYF.

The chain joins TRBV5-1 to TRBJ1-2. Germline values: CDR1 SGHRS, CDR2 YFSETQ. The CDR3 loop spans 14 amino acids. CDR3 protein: CASSSGGGTYGYTF.

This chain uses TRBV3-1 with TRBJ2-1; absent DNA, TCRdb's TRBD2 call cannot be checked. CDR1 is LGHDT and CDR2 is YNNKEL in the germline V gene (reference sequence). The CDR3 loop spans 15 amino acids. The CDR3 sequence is CASTTTSGDYNEQFF.